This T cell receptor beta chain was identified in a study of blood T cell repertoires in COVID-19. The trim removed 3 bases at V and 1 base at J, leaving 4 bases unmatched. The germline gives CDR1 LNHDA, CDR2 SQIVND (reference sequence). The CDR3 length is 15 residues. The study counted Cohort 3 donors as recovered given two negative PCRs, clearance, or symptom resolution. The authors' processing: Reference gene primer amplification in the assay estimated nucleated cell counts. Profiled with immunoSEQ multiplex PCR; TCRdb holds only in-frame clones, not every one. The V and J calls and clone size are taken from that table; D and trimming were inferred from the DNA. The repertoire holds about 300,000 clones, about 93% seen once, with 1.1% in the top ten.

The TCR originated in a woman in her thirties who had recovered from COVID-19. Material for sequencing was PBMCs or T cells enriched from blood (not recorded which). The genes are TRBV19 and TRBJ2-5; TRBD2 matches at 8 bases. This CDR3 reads CASSIPGLAQETQYF. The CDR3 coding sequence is TGTGCCAGTAGTATCCCTGGACTAGCCCAAGAGACCCAGTACTTC.